This T cell receptor beta chain was documented in a study of T cell changes during pregnancy in multiple sclerosis. The CDR3 totals 14 residues. From germline, CDR1 is LNHDA and CDR2 SQIVND (reference sequence). The germline V and J ends were trimmed by 0 bases and 5 bases, with 10 bases remaining between them. Sequenced by immunoSEQ multiplex PCR; TCRdb stores in-frame clones only, minus some. The repertoire holds about 100,000 clones, with roughly 90% as singletons. The sequence came from a female donor with multiple sclerosis, enrolled in a pregnancy study. The chain uses TRBV19 and TRBJ1-2; possible D gene TRBD1, 6 bases. Sample: peripheral blood, taken after pregnancy. The CDR3 DNA sequence: TGTGCCAGTAGTATAGAACAGGGAAGGTATGGCTACACCTTC. It codes for CASSIEQGRYGYTF. The variable domain in full, completed from reference TRBV19 and TRBJ1-2, reads DGGITQSPKYLFRKEGQNVTLSCEQNLNHDAMYWYRQDPGQGLRLIYYSQIVNDFQKGDIAEGYSVSREKKESFPLTVTSAQKNPTAFYLCASSIEQGRYGYTFGSGTRLTVV.